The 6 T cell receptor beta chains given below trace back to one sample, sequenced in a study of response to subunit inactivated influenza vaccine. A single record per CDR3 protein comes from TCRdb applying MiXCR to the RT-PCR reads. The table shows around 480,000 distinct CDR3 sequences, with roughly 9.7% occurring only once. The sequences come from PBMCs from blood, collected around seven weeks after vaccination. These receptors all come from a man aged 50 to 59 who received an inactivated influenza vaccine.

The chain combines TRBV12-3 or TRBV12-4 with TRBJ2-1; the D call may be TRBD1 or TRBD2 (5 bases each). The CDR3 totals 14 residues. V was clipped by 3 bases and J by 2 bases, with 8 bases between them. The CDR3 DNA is TGTGCCAGCAGTTTTCGGGGACCCTACAATGAGCAGTTCTTC. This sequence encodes CASSFRGPYNEQFF.

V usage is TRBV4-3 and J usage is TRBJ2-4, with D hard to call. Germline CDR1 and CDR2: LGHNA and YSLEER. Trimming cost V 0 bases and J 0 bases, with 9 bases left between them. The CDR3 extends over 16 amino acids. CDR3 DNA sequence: TGCGCCAGCAGCCAAGATCGTGCGGTAGCCAAAAACATTCAGTACTTC. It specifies CASSQDRAVAKNIQYF.

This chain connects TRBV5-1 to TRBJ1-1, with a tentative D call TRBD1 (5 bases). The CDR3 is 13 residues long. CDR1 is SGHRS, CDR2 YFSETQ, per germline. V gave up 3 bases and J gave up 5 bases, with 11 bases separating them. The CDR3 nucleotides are TGCGCCAGCAGCTCTCAGGGTGGGACTGAAGCTTTCTTT. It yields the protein CASSSQGGTEAFF.

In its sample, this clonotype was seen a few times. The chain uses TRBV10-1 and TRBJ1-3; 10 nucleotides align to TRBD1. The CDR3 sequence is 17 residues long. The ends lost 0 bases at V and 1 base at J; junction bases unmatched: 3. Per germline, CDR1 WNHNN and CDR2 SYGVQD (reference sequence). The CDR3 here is CASSESWDRGSGNTIYF. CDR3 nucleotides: TGCGCCAGCAGTGAGTCGTGGGACAGGGGATCTGGAAACACCATATATTTT.

The CDR3 spells CASSLFGQTFYEQYF. CDR3 coding DNA: TGTGCCAGCAGTTTATTCGGACAGACCTTCTACGAGCAGTACTTC. The chain joins TRBV27 to TRBJ2-7, with D maybe TRBD1 (6 bases). Germline CDR1 MNHEY, CDR2 SMNVEV (reference sequence). With 1 base removed from V and 3 bases from J, the gap between germline ends came to 13 bases. The CDR3 is 15 residues long.

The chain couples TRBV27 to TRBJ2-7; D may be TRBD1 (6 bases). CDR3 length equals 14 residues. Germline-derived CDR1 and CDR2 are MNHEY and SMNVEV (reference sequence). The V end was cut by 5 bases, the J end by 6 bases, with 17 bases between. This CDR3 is CASSPGQGGSEQYF. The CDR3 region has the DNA TGTGCCAGCAGTCCGGGACAAGGAGGTTCCGAGCAGTACTTC.